The present T cell receptor beta chain was sequenced within a study of blood T cell repertoires in COVID-19. Study as a whole: COVID-19 samples, acute and convalescent, were from the United States, Italy and Spain. In each case, the material was cDNA or gDNA derived from T cells, B-cell-depleted T cells, or PBMCs.

Sequencing used immunoSEQ multiplex PCR; TCRdb keeps in-frame clones, though not all of them. The sample records 250,000 to 300,000 clones, around nine tenths being singletons. J gave up 2 bases and V 3 bases, and 8 bases lay outside the gene matches. This CDR3 is 17 amino acids long. From germline, CDR1 is SGHTA and CDR2 FQGNSA. This chain joins TRBV7-2 and TRBJ1-2, with TRBD1 matching 11 bases. Sample: peripheral blood. This sequence was found in a woman aged 25 to 45 with COVID-19, enrolled during active disease. CDR3 coding DNA: TGTGCCAGCAGCTTTTCTGGACAGGGGGCTTCGAACTATGGCTACACCTTC. It codes for CASSFSGQGASNYGYTF.